These 24 T cell receptor beta chains share one sample of origin, sequenced in a study of blood T cell repertoires in COVID-19. The method was immunoSEQ multiplex PCR; TCRdb's version includes in-frame clones alone and lacks a portion of them. In the table there are about 98,000 clones, about 89% of which are singletons. The material sequenced was peripheral blood. The receptors originated from a man aged 50-60 years with acute or convalescent COVID-19.

The CDR3 protein is CSVEGYIERSYNEQFF. CDR3 coding DNA: TGCAGCGTTGAAGGCTACATAGAGAGGTCCTACAATGAGCAGTTCTTC. The chain joins TRBV29-1 to TRBJ2-1, with D unclear. CDR3 size: 16 residues. Per germline, CDR1 SQVTM and CDR2 ANQGSEA. Trimming pared 1 base from V and 1 base from J, leaving 14 bases between.

V is TRBV28 and J is TRBJ2-2, with 7 bases lining up with TRBD2. The CDR3 runs 14 residues. Looked up from germline, CDR1 is MDHEN and CDR2 is SYDVKM. V lost 6 bases to trimming and J lost 8 bases; unmatched junction nucleotides: 9. The chain's CDR3 is CASSAWREKGELFF. The CDR3 region has the DNA TGTGCCAGCAGCGCTTGGCGGGAGAAAGGGGAGCTGTTTTTT.

This clone was recorded a few times. V and J are TRBV3-1 (or the pseudogene TRBV3-2) and TRBJ2-1; D gene unclear. The CDR3 totals 12 residues. Germline values: CDR1 LGHDT, CDR2 YNNKEL (reference sequence). V shed 4 bases and J shed 9 bases, with 10 bases lying between them. CDR3 protein: CASSLRVSEQFF. CDR3 in DNA: TGTGCCAGCAGCCTACGAGTATCTGAGCAGTTCTTC.

CDR3 sequence: CASSYVGDQQPQHF. As DNA, the CDR3 is TGTGCCAGCAGTTACGTCGGGGATCAGCAGCCCCAGCATTTT. This chain joins TRBV6-5 and TRBJ1-5; D ambiguous. V dropped 2 bases and J dropped 7 bases, with 12 bases sitting between them. Germline CDR1 reads MNHEY; CDR2 reads SVGAGI. The CDR3 has 14 residues.

This clone was detected a few times. CDR3 nucleotides: TGTGCCAGCAGCCAACGGCGGGGAAACGCAGATACGCAGTATTTT. It yields the protein CASSQRRGNADTQYF. The chain combines TRBV3-1 (or the pseudogene TRBV3-2) with TRBJ2-3; possibly TRBD2 for D (6 bases). CDR1 is LGHDT, CDR2 YNNKEL, per germline (reference sequence). Between the trimmed V and J ends, which lost 2 bases and 4 bases, there was a span of 13 bases. The CDR3 runs to 15 residues.

This clone has only one observation. This chain joins TRBV11-3 and TRBJ2-1; 16 nucleotides match TRBD2. Losses at the gene ends were 0 bases for V and 7 bases for J; bases not matched to a gene: 3. The CDR3 covers 17 residues. Germline-derived CDR1 and CDR2 are SGHNT and YENEEA. DNA of the CDR3: TGTGCCAGCAGCTTAGATTGGGGACTAGCGGGAGGGAATGAGCAGTTCTTC. It is translated as CASSLDWGLAGGNEQFF.

This chain uses TRBV7-2 with TRBJ2-3, with 11 bases aligning to TRBD2. Germline V gene data show CDR1 as SGHTA and CDR2 as FQGNSA. CDR3 length: 15 residues. The V and J ends lost 7 bases and 4 bases, in that order; junction bases with no gene match: 7. The CDR3 sequence: CASTRSGRASDTQYF. As DNA, the CDR3 is TGTGCCAGCACCCGTAGCGGGAGGGCCTCAGATACGCAGTATTTT. Based on the CDR3 plus reference TRBV7-2 and TRBJ2-3, the full variable domain is GAGVSQSPSNKVTEKGKDVELRCDPISGHTALYWYRQSLGQGLEFLIYFQGNSAPDKSGLPSDRFSAERTGGSVSTLTIQRTQQEDSAVYLCASTRSGRASDTQYFGPGTRLTVL.

The J gene is TRBJ1-5, the V gene TRBV24-1, with TRBD1 matching over 8 bases. The CDR3 sequence is 16 residues long. Germline CDR1 and CDR2: KGHDR and SFDVKD. With 4 bases clipped from V and 5 bases from J, the junction kept 9 bases outside the gene matches. CDR3 nucleotide sequence: TGTGCCACCAGTGACCCCGGACAGGGCACTTATCAGCCCCAGCATTTT. Translated: CATSDPGQGTYQPQHF.

The gene calls are TRBV30 and TRBJ1-1; D unclear. The germline V gene encodes CDR1 GTSNPN and CDR2 SVGIG (reference sequence). This CDR3 has 13 residues. V was trimmed by 4 bases and J by 0 bases, leaving 9 bases between them. The CDR3 bases are TGTGCCTGGACCCTACGGGTGAACACTGAAGCTTTCTTT. Encoded protein: CAWTLRVNTEAFF.

The chain has TRBV11-2 and TRBJ1-2; D is ambiguous. The V end lost 4 bases, the J end lost 4 bases, and 13 bases lay between the germline ends. The CDR3 loop spans 14 amino acids. Germline V gene lookup returns CDR1 SGHAT and CDR2 FQNNGV. The CDR3 is CASSSSDGGYGYTF. The CDR3 DNA reads TGTGCCAGCAGCTCCTCCGATGGCGGCTATGGCTACACCTTC.

This sequence joins TRBV6-2 or TRBV6-3 and TRBJ2-1, with D uncertain. This CDR3 contains 14 residues. Germline CDR1 MNHEY, CDR2 SVGEGT. V lost 5 bases to trimming and J lost 4 bases, with 12 bases between them. This CDR3 reads CASSPIQWYNEQFF. In DNA form, the CDR3 reads TGTGCCAGCAGTCCCATCCAGTGGTACAATGAGCAGTTCTTC.

This clone was detected a few times. The chain is built from TRBV20-1 and TRBJ1-2; the D is unclear. The CDR3 is 11 residues long. V was pared by 5 bases and J by 5 bases, with 9 bases between. Germline values: CDR1 DFQATT, CDR2 SNEGSKA (reference sequence). The DNA for the CDR3 is TGCAGTGCTCCGCGGAGTTATGGCTACACCTTC. Protein product: CSAPRSYGYTF.

In this sample, this clone turned up once. V is TRBV7-6 and J is TRBJ2-7; no clear D gene. Germline-derived CDR1 and CDR2 are SGHVS and FNYEAQ. The CDR3 spans 16 residues. Trimming cost V 8 bases and J 3 bases, with 23 bases left between them. CDR3 in amino acids: CASPPLVDGQRYEQYF. The CDR3 DNA follows: TGTGCCAGCCCTCCCCTAGTAGACGGCCAACGCTACGAGCAGTACTTC.

The rearrangement links TRBV12-3 or TRBV12-4 to TRBJ2-5, with 8 bases identical to TRBD1. This CDR3 spans 13 amino acids. The V gene end was trimmed by 6 bases and the J gene end by 4 bases; junction bases not matched to a gene: 4. Written as DNA, the CDR3 is TGTGCCAGCAGGACCAGGGGGCGAGAGACCCAGTACTTC. Its translation: CASRTRGRETQYF.

The J gene is TRBJ2-1, the V gene TRBV6-5, with 9 bases fitting TRBD1. The CDR3 loop spans 15 amino acids. Germline V gives CDR1 MNHEY, CDR2 SVGAGI. J was trimmed by 7 bases and V by 4 bases; bases with no gene match: 8. Here the CDR3 reads CASSSTGGAPNEQFF. CDR3 DNA sequence: TGTGCCAGCAGTTCCACAGGGGGCGCCCCGAATGAGCAGTTCTTC.

The chain employs TRBV7-2 and TRBJ2-5; TRBD2 matches at 9 bases. Germline V lookup: CDR1 SGHTA, CDR2 FQGNSA. The CDR3 consists of 17 residues. The J segment lost 3 bases and the V segment lost 1 base, leaving 9 bases of the junction unmatched. CDR3 sequence (DNA): TGTGCCAGCAGCTTAGTGGGGCGGGAGGGGGAGAAAGAGACCCAGTACTTC. As protein: CASSLVGREGEKETQYF.

This clone has a single count. CDR3 protein: CASSLVGTSGPRGKTQYF. CDR3 sequence (DNA): TGCGCCAGCAGCTTGGTGGGGACTAGCGGTCCCAGAGGAAAGACCCAGTACTTC. The V and J genes are TRBV5-1 and TRBJ2-5, with 11 bases identical to TRBD2. This CDR3 has 18 amino acids. V shed 0 bases and J 6 bases; nucleotides not matched to a gene: 13. Germline CDR1 reads SGHRS; CDR2 reads YFSETQ.

V and J are TRBV19 and TRBJ1-1; D remains unclear. Trimming removed 3 bases from V and 3 bases from J, with 8 bases in between. Germline lookup yields CDR1 LNHDA and CDR2 SQIVND (reference sequence). This CDR3 comprises 13 residues. The CDR3 nucleotides read TGTGCCAGTAGTATCCGAGGAGACACTGAAGCTTTCTTT. Protein product: CASSIRGDTEAFF.

The chain carries TRBV7-3 and TRBJ1-1; perhaps TRBD1 as D (5 bases). V lost 4 bases and J 4 bases, leaving 13 bases between the germline ends. This CDR3 has 14 amino acids. Per germline, CDR1 SGHTA and CDR2 FQGTGA. CDR3 in amino acids: CASSSHGRGTEAFF. DNA for the CDR3: TGTGCCAGCAGCTCACATGGTAGGGGCACTGAAGCTTTCTTT.

CDR3 bases: TGTGCCAGCAGTGTCCCATCCGGGAGCCCCAATCAGCCCCAGCATTTT. It encodes CASSVPSGSPNQPQHF. The chain uses TRBV2 and TRBJ1-5, with no clear D. The CDR3 length is 16 residues. Deletions cut 4 bases from V and 3 bases from J, with 16 bases between. Germline assignment: CDR1 SNHLY and CDR2 FYNNEI.

The gene calls are TRBV3-1 (or the pseudogene TRBV3-2) and TRBJ2-1, with 9 bases identical to TRBD2. This CDR3 region has 14 residues. Germline V lookup: CDR1 LGHDT, CDR2 YNNKEL (reference sequence). The ends lost 2 bases at V and 5 bases at J; junction bases unmatched: 1. CDR3 sequence reads: CASSQLAGHNEQFF. The CDR3 region has the DNA TGTGCCAGCAGCCAACTAGCGGGACACAATGAGCAGTTCTTC.

V gene TRBV6-6 combines with J gene TRBJ2-1; 7 nucleotides align to TRBD1. The length of the CDR3 is 15 residues. Trimming cost V 5 bases and J 1 base; bases outside gene matches: 5. Per the germline V gene, CDR1 is MNHNY and CDR2 is SVGAGI (reference sequence). CDR3 nucleotide sequence: TGTGCCAGCAGTCCCCGACAGGGTTCCTACAATGAGCAGTTCTTC. This translates into CASSPRQGSYNEQFF.

This clone has just one count. This chain joins TRBV27 and TRBJ1-4; TRBD1 agrees at 8 bases. The CDR3 has 14 residues. The J segment lost 10 bases and the V segment lost 5 bases, leaving 9 bases of the junction unmatched. Germline lookup yields CDR1 MNHEY and CDR2 SMNVEV (reference sequence). CDR3 residues: CASSPNLTGGKLFF. CDR3 DNA sequence: TGTGCCAGCAGTCCTAACCTTACAGGGGGAAAACTGTTTTTT.

This clone was counted only a few times. The V and J genes are TRBV5-1 and TRBJ2-7, with 8 bases identical to TRBD1. The CDR3 contains 13 residues. V lost 4 bases and J lost 6; bases outside the gene matches: 6. Germline loops: CDR1 SGHRS, CDR2 YFSETQ. CDR3: CASSHGQGAEQYF. The CDR3 DNA follows: TGCGCCAGCAGCCATGGACAGGGCGCCGAGCAGTACTTC.